Listed here are 27 T cell receptor beta chains from one sample, sequenced in a study of T cells expressing NK-cell markers. Reanalyzing the 5' RACE reads, TCRdb keeps one entry per CDR3 protein, without DNA. The table for this sample gives hundreds of thousands of distinct CDR3 sequences. The specimen sequenced was blood T cells: a sorted CD56 or NKG2C T cell subset, CD4+ or CD8+ T cells, or bulk PBMC T cells (not recorded which). The receptors derive from a man aged 18 to 29 in good health.

The genes are TRBV27 and TRBJ1-3. This CDR3 spans 13 amino acids. CDR1 MNHEY and CDR2 SMNVEV come from the germline V gene (reference sequence). The CDR3 loop is CASSFGAGNTIYF.

The chain links TRBV27 to TRBJ1-6; TCRdb returns TRBD1, unconfirmable since there is no DNA. Germline lookup yields CDR1 MNHEY and CDR2 SMNVEV (reference sequence). This CDR3 has 16 residues. The CDR3 loop is CASSWSGQGARSGLHF.

This chain connects TRBV6-5 to TRBJ2-3. Germline V gene data show CDR1 as MNHEY and CDR2 as SVGAGI. The CDR3 covers 15 residues. Here the CDR3 reads CASSYFGPDTDTQYF.

The rearrangement joins TRBV6-1 to TRBJ2-2; TCRdb reports TRBD1, a call that lacks DNA to check it against. Per germline, CDR1 MNHNS and CDR2 SASEGT. The CDR3 has 14 amino acids. The CDR3 loop is CASRTTGNTGELFF.

This rearrangement joins TRBV6-5 to TRBJ2-1. Per the germline V gene, CDR1 is MNHEY and CDR2 is SVGAGI. This CDR3 spans 18 amino acids. CDR3 sequence: CASSYLQIPTASYNEQFF.

This sequence joins TRBV12-3 or TRBV12-4 and TRBJ2-3; the TCRdb D gene call, TRBD2, has no DNA to confirm it. The CDR3 spans 14 residues. The CDR3 region is CASSAGRPADTQYF.

The chain combines TRBV6-1 with TRBJ1-1. The CDR3 has 13 amino acids. Germline lookup yields CDR1 MNHNS and CDR2 SASEGT. The CDR3 sequence: CASLTGGGFKAFF.

The J gene is TRBJ2-5, the V gene TRBV15; TCRdb gives TRBD2 as the D gene, but with no DNA this cannot be confirmed. The V gene's germline CDR1 is LNHNV and CDR2 YYDKDF (reference sequence). There are 16 residues in the CDR3. This chain's CDR3 is CATSRDTSGSRETQYF.

The V gene is TRBV27, the J gene TRBJ2-1. Germline CDR1 is MNHEY and CDR2 is SMNVEV (reference sequence). There are 17 residues in the CDR3. The CDR3 reads CASSSLQLANSYNEQFF.

The gene calls are TRBV14 and TRBJ2-7; absent DNA, TCRdb's TRBD2 call cannot be checked. The CDR3 loop spans 15 amino acids. Germline V gene data show CDR1 as SGHDN and CDR2 as FVKESK. The CDR3 reads CASSQGASGSYEQYF.

V and J are TRBV5-1 and TRBJ2-3; the TCRdb call, TRBD2, lacks DNA for checking. CDR1 and CDR2 (germline): SGHRS, YFSETQ. The CDR3 consists of 15 residues. This CDR3 reads CASSLFRPSTDTQYF.

The chain employs TRBV30 and TRBJ2-1. Germline V CDR1 and CDR2: GTSNPN, SVGIG (reference sequence). The CDR3 contains 14 residues. This chain's CDR3 is CAWSTTANYNEQFF. Looking up the rest from reference TRBV30 and TRBJ2-1 gives the full variable domain: SQTIHQWPATLVQPVGSPLSLECTVEGTSNPNLYWYRQAAGRGLQLLFYSVGIGQISSEVPQNLSASRPQDRQFILSSKKLLLSDSGFYLCAWSTTANYNEQFFGPGTRLTVL.

The J gene is TRBJ2-3, the V gene TRBV5-1; TCRdb's D call, TRBD1, is unchecked because there is no DNA. The length of the CDR3 is 15 residues. CDR1 and CDR2 from the germline V gene are SGHRS and YFSETQ. CDR3: CASSLVPGFPDTQYF. Supplemented by reference TRBV5-1 and TRBJ2-3, the full variable domain reads KAGVTQTPRYLIKTRGQQVTLSCSPISGHRSVSWYQQTPGQGLQFLFEYFSETQRNKGNFPGRFSGRQFSNSRSEMNVSTLELGDSALYLCASSLVPGFPDTQYFGPGTRLTVL.

The rearrangement joins TRBV6-1 to TRBJ2-1; without DNA, the TCRdb call of TRBD2 cannot be checked. This CDR3 has 15 residues. Per germline, CDR1 MNHNS and CDR2 SASEGT. CDR3 residues: CASRPSSGVYNEQFF.

This rearrangement joins TRBV24-1 to TRBJ1-4; TCRdb lists TRBD1, though no DNA is available to test this call. The length of the CDR3 is 13 residues. CDR1 and CDR2 from the germline V gene are KGHDR and SFDVKD. CDR3 protein: CATEDSTNEKLFF.

J is TRBJ2-1 and V is TRBV7-9; the D call of TRBD2 rests on TCRdb alone, since no DNA is present to check it. The length of the CDR3 is 20 residues. The V gene's germline CDR1 is SEHNR and CDR2 FQNEAQ (reference sequence). CDR3 in amino acids: CASRPKEERWASGVMDEQFF.

This CDR3 reads CASTLTASSGNTIYF. The chain is built from TRBV7-9 and TRBJ1-3; TCRdb picks TRBD1, but there is no DNA to check that call. The CDR3 length is 15 residues. The germline CDR1 and CDR2 sequences are SEHNR and FQNEAQ (reference sequence).

V usage is TRBV5-1 and J usage is TRBJ1-1. The germline V gene has CDR1 SGHRS and CDR2 YFSETQ. This CDR3 has 15 amino acids. CDR3: CASSLREGMGTEAFF.

V gene TRBV7-9 combines with J gene TRBJ2-5. Germline V CDR1 and CDR2: SEHNR, FQNEAQ (reference sequence). The CDR3 has 13 amino acids. CDR3 in amino acids: CASSPGAWETQYF.

The J gene is TRBJ1-5, the V gene TRBV4-1; no DNA is available, so the TRBD1 call from TCRdb remains unchecked. CDR1 MGHRA and CDR2 YSYEKL come from the germline V gene. The CDR3 has 15 residues. CDR3 region: CASSQPGGYEQPQHF.

The V gene is TRBV25-1, the J gene TRBJ2-1. Germline CDR1 reads MGHDK; CDR2 reads SYGVNS. This CDR3 contains 14 residues. This chain's CDR3 is CASSESRVYNEQFF.

This chain joins TRBV5-1 and TRBJ2-5. Germline lookup yields CDR1 SGHRS and CDR2 YFSETQ. The CDR3 sequence is 13 residues long. Here the CDR3 reads CASSPPNLETQYF.

The chain joins TRBV7-9 to TRBJ2-3; TCRdb proposes TRBD1, but this gene call is untestable without DNA. This CDR3 has 13 residues. The V gene's germline CDR1 is SEHNR and CDR2 FQNEAQ (reference sequence). CDR3 sequence reads: CASSGAGTDTQYF.

J is TRBJ2-1 and V is TRBV5-5; TCRdb lists TRBD2, though no DNA is available to test this call. Germline lookup yields CDR1 SGHKS and CDR2 YYEKEE (reference sequence). This CDR3 contains 17 residues. The chain's CDR3 is CASSQKTSALSYNEQFF.

V gene TRBV19 combines with J gene TRBJ2-7; TCRdb's D call, TRBD1, is unchecked because there is no DNA. The CDR3 sequence is 17 residues long. The germline gives CDR1 LNHDA, CDR2 SQIVND (reference sequence). CDR3 in amino acids: CASSPTRGGTGHSEQYF. The variable domain in full, completed from reference TRBV19 and TRBJ2-7, reads DGGITQSPKYLFRKEGQNVTLSCEQNLNHDAMYWYRQDPGQGLRLIYYSQIVNDFQKGDIAEGYSVSREKKESFPLTVTSAQKNPTAFYLCASSPTRGGTGHSEQYFGPGTRLTVT.

The chain carries TRBV3-1 and TRBJ2-1; TCRdb's D call, TRBD2, is unchecked because there is no DNA. The CDR3 is 16 amino acids. The germline CDR1 and CDR2 sequences are LGHDT and YNNKEL (reference sequence). The chain's CDR3 is CASSLGIAGDLYEQFF.

The chain links TRBV12-3 or TRBV12-4 to TRBJ1-4. This CDR3 has 14 amino acids. The CDR3 sequence is CASSLGTLGGKLFF.